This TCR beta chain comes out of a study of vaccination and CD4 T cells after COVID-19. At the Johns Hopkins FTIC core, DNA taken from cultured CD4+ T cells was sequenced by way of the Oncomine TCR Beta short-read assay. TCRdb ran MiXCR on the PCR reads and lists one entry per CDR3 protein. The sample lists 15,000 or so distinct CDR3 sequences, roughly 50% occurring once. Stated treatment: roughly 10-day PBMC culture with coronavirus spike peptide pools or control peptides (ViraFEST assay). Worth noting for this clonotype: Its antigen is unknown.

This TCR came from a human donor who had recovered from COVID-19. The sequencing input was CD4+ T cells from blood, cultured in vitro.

CDR3 DNA: TGTGCCAGCAGTGAAGCGGCGGGTAACACTGAAGCTTTCTTT. It specifies CASSEAAGNTEAFF. The V call is TRBV6-1, the J call TRBJ1-1; D unclear. The ends were cut back, 0 bases at V and 2 bases at J, with 7 bases in the middle. In germline, CDR1 is MNHNS, CDR2 SASEGT. This CDR3 region has 14 residues.